The source of this T cell receptor (beta chain) is a study of Tregs in tolerant kidney transplant recipients. Points from the study as a whole: Activated donor B cell expansion appeared to reveal the most relevant donor-specific TCRbeta repertoire.

Germline assignment: CDR1 SGHVS and CDR2 FQNEAQ. This CDR3 comprises 16 residues. The V segment lost 1 base and the J segment 4 bases; nucleotides outside the gene matches: 9. A single count supports this clone. Its antigen is as yet unknown. Sequenced by immunoSEQ multiplex PCR; TCRdb stores in-frame clones only, minus some. This table has some 21,000 clones, over 70% appearing once. The nonmyeloablative bone marrow transplants came from related graft donors, with transient mixed chimerism. CD4+CD25+CD127- Tregs, CD4+CD25- non-Tregs, CD4 and CD8 cells were sorted. This TCR derives from a human patient who received a combined kidney and bone marrow transplant. Some T cells may have originated in the graft donor. This rearrangement joins TRBV7-8 to TRBJ1-2; TRBD1 matches at 7 bases. The material sequenced was CD8+ T cells from blood (PBMCs), taken 6 months after the transplant. CDR3 in amino acids: CASSLEFDRALYGYTF. The CDR3 region has the DNA TGTGCCAGCAGCTTAGAGTTCGACAGGGCCCTCTATGGCTACACCTTC. The variable domain in full, with the rest retrieved from reference TRBV7-8 and TRBJ1-2, is GAGVSQSPRYKVAKRGQDVALRCDPISGHVSLFWYQQALGQGPEFLTYFQNEAQLDKSGLPSDRFFAERPEGSVSTLKIQRTQQEDSAVYLCASSLEFDRALYGYTFGSGTRLTVV.